Below, 24 T cell receptor beta chains from the same sample are listed, as sequenced in a study of cytomegalovirus exposure and HLA in healthy donors. Primers: 60 Vbeta forward and 13 Jbeta reverse. Some clones are missing from TCRdb's copy, which holds only in-frame ones; the method was immunoSEQ multiplex PCR. This table has 150,000 to 200,000 clones, approximately 80% appearing once. Material for sequencing was PBMCs. The receptor source for this set is a man in his fifties or sixties in good health and CMV-seropositive.

The chain has TRBV2 and TRBJ2-7; 8 nucleotides match TRBD1. The CDR3 is made up of 11 amino acids. Germline CDR1 reads SNHLY; CDR2 reads FYNNEI. The trim removed 10 bases at V and 4 bases at J, leaving 3 bases unmatched. This chain's CDR3 is CAIGQGYEQYV. The CDR3 DNA reads as TGTGCCATCGGACAGGGTTACGAGCAGTACGTC.

The gene calls are TRBV7-8 and TRBJ2-5; D is undetermined. The CDR3 has 11 amino acids. V lost 3 bases to trimming and J lost 3 bases, with 2 bases between them. Per the germline V gene, CDR1 is SGHVS and CDR2 is FQNEAQ. This chain's CDR3 is CASSFKETQYF. The CDR3 bases are TGTGCCAGCAGCTTCAAAGAGACCCAGTACTTC. The full variable domain, completed using reference TRBV7-8 and TRBJ2-5, is GAGVSQSPRYKVAKRGQDVALRCDPISGHVSLFWYQQALGQGPEFLTYFQNEAQLDKSGLPSDRFFAERPEGSVSTLKIQRTQQEDSAVYLCASSFKETQYFGPGTRLLVL.

V is TRBV2 and J is TRBJ1-5, with D tentatively TRBD1 (6 bases). From germline, CDR1 is SNHLY and CDR2 FYNNEI. Trimming stripped 8 bases from V and 5 bases from J, with 10 bases between. The CDR3 is made up of 12 amino acids. CDR3 amino acids: CASRDNDQPQHF. In DNA, the CDR3 is TGTGCCAGCCGGGACAACGATCAGCCCCAGCATTTT. The full variable domain, rest sourced from reference TRBV2 and TRBJ1-5, is EPEVTQTPSHQVTQMGQEVILRCVPISNHLYFYWYRQILGQKVEFLVSFYNNEISEKSEIFDDQFSVERPDGSNFTLKIRSTKLEDSAMYFCASRDNDQPQHFGDGTRLSIL.

The gene calls are TRBV28 and TRBJ1-5, with D maybe TRBD1 (5 bases). Germline V lookup: CDR1 MDHEN, CDR2 SYDVKM. The CDR3 runs to 15 residues. V was shortened by 3 bases and J by 4 bases, with 13 bases between the two germline ends. The CDR3 here is CASSLAQGRNQPQHF. The CDR3 nucleotides read TGTGCCAGCAGTTTGGCCCAGGGAAGAAATCAGCCCCAGCATTTT.

This clone occurred once. This chain joins TRBV11-1 and TRBJ2-7; 7 positions match TRBD1. This CDR3 region has 13 residues. Germline V gene lookup returns CDR1 SGHAT and CDR2 FQDESV (reference sequence). Losses at the gene ends were 3 bases for V and 1 base for J; bases not matched to a gene: 0. The CDR3 protein is CASSLGQSYEQYF. The CDR3 DNA sequence: TGTGCCAGCAGCTTGGGACAGTCCTACGAGCAGTACTTC.

The chain is built from TRBV19 and TRBJ2-7; maybe TRBD2 (6 bases). The CDR3 extends over 13 amino acids. The V end lost 5 bases, the J end lost 2 bases, and 10 bases lay between the germline ends. CDR1 LNHDA and CDR2 SQIVND come from the germline V gene (reference sequence). Written as DNA, the CDR3 is TGTGCCAGTAGTGTACTAGCAGCCTACGAGCAGTACTTC. The encoded protein is CASSVLAAYEQYF.

The chain is built from TRBV27 and TRBJ1-1; the match to TRBD1 covers 7 bases. Germline CDR1 reads MNHEY; CDR2 reads SMNVEV (reference sequence). V lost 3 bases and J lost 1; bases outside the gene matches: 2. CDR3 length: 14 residues. Here the CDR3 reads CASSFQGENTEAFF. In nucleotides, the CDR3 is TGTGCCAGCAGTTTTCAGGGGGAGAACACTGAAGCTTTCTTT.

The chain carries TRBV28 and TRBJ2-7; 8 nucleotides match TRBD1. The CDR3 runs 14 residues. Germline V gene data show CDR1 as MDHEN and CDR2 as SYDVKM. V lost 4 bases to trimming and J lost 4 bases; unmatched junction nucleotides: 6. The CDR3 here is CASSYRQGSYEQYF. The DNA for the CDR3 is TGTGCCAGCAGTTACCGACAGGGGTCATACGAGCAGTACTTC.

Here the CDR3 reads CASSLDGNSPLHF. In DNA, the CDR3 is TGTGCCAGCAGTTTAGACGGGAATTCACCCCTCCACTTT. The rearrangement links TRBV27 to TRBJ1-6; D unresolved. Trimming removed 2 bases from V and 7 bases from J, with 6 bases in between. This CDR3 is 13 amino acids long. Germline loops: CDR1 MNHEY, CDR2 SMNVEV (reference sequence).

This clone was found a few times. The gene calls are TRBV2 and TRBJ2-1, with 9 bases matching TRBD2. V lost 10 bases to trimming and J lost 10 bases; unmatched junction nucleotides: 11. Germline CDR1 and CDR2: SNHLY and FYNNEI. The CDR3 extends over 13 amino acids. The CDR3 loop reads CATSTVAGEEQFF. The CDR3 nucleotides are TGTGCCACCAGCACCGTAGCGGGAGAGGAGCAGTTCTTC.

The chain links TRBV4-1 to TRBJ1-1; D possibly corresponds to TRBD1 (6 bases). V lost 0 bases and J lost 1, with 6 bases in between. There are 14 residues in the CDR3. CDR1 and CDR2 (germline): MGHRA, YSYEKL. CDR3 DNA sequence: TGCGCCAGCAGCCAAGAGGGGGCGAACACTGAAGCTTTCTTT. Translating it yields CASSQEGANTEAFF.

The V and J genes are TRBV7-9 and TRBJ1-2; 9 bases fit TRBD1. Germline CDR1 and CDR2: SEHNR and FQNEAQ (reference sequence). J was trimmed by 6 bases and V by 3 bases; bases with no gene match: 11. CDR3 length: 16 residues. CDR3 sequence (DNA): TGTGCCAGCAGCTTCTTCTCGACAGGGGGGGTTGATGGCTACACCTTC. It translates to CASSFFSTGGVDGYTF.

On this clone itself: One junction end disagrees with the germline gene, perhaps due to a read error. Other DNA sequences within the sample encode an identical CDR3. This chain uses TRBV5-4 with TRBJ1-2; 7 bases line up with TRBD1. The CDR3 loop spans 13 amino acids. Looked up from germline, CDR1 is SGHNT and CDR2 is YYREEE (reference sequence). CDR3 bases: TGCGCCAGCAGCGGGGACAGATCCTATGGCTACACCTTC. It encodes CASSGDRSYGYTF.

The chain recombines TRBV2 with TRBJ1-6, with D perhaps matching TRBD1 (5 bases). Per the germline V gene, CDR1 is SNHLY and CDR2 is FYNNEI. V gave up 7 bases and J gave up 6 bases, with 16 bases separating them. This CDR3 comprises 15 residues. In DNA, the CDR3 is TGTGCCAGCAACGGCAGGGAAACATCTAATTCACCCCTCCACTTT. Translated, it gives CASNGRETSNSPLHF.

The chain has TRBV14 and TRBJ2-3; D not resolved. The V and J ends lost 2 bases and 2 bases respectively, with 11 bases between them. The length of the CDR3 is 15 residues. Germline V gene lookup returns CDR1 SGHDN and CDR2 FVKESK. CDR3 nucleotide sequence: TGTGCCAGCAGCCAATGGCGCGGATCCACAGATACGCAGTATTTT. Its protein is CASSQWRGSTDTQYF.

The V gene is TRBV7-7, the J gene TRBJ2-1; 11 bases are shared with TRBD2. Germline lookup yields CDR1 SSHAT and CDR2 FNYEAQ (reference sequence). J lost 4 bases, V lost 6 bases, and 5 bases had no gene match. The CDR3 contains 15 residues. The CDR3 bases are TGTGCCAGCAGTTTAACTAGCGGGGGATACAATGAGCAGTTCTTC. It translates to CASSLTSGGYNEQFF.

The genes are TRBV18 and TRBJ2-7, with 9 bases that match TRBD1. Losses at the gene ends were 3 bases for V and 1 base for J; bases not matched to a gene: 1. Germline V gene data show CDR1 as KGHSH and CDR2 as LQKENI. CDR3 length equals 14 residues. CDR3 amino acids: CASSPGQGSYEQYV. The DNA of the CDR3 is TGTGCCAGCTCACCGGGACAGGGATCCTACGAGCAGTACGTC.

The chain employs TRBV4-1 and TRBJ1-3; D is possibly TRBD1 (5 bases). V lost 2 bases to trimming and J lost 2 bases, with 10 bases between them. The germline V gene has CDR1 MGHRA and CDR2 YSYEKL. The CDR3 runs to 15 residues. The DNA for the CDR3 is TGCGCCAGCAGCCAACACCGGGGGACTGGAAACACCATATATTTT. Protein: CASSQHRGTGNTIYF.

V and J are TRBV2 and TRBJ2-7; D call uncertain. The germline V gene has CDR1 SNHLY and CDR2 FYNNEI. V lost 8 bases and J 6 bases, leaving 8 bases between the germline ends. The CDR3 loop spans 10 amino acids. Written as DNA, the CDR3 is TGTGCCAGCGGCCGGAGCGAGCAGTACGTC. Its translation: CASGRSEQYV.

The CDR3 bases are TGTGCCAGCAGCTTAGTGTGGTCAGGACAGTCGAACACTGAAGCTTTCTTT. This gives the protein CASSLVWSGQSNTEAFF. The chain has TRBV7-9 and TRBJ1-1; TRBD1 is a possible D gene (6 bases). Germline CDR1 and CDR2: SEHNR and FQNEAQ (reference sequence). The CDR3 runs to 17 residues. The V end lost 1 base, the J end lost 1 base, and 16 bases lay between the germline ends.

The chain combines TRBV7-2 with TRBJ2-1; perhaps TRBD2 as D (6 bases). This CDR3 comprises 15 residues. Germline lookup yields CDR1 SGHTA and CDR2 FQGNSA. V lost 3 bases and J lost 2, with 11 bases in between. The CDR3 sequence: CASSFGGVAYNEQFF. CDR3 coding DNA: TGTGCCAGCAGCTTCGGGGGAGTAGCCTACAATGAGCAGTTCTTC.

A single count supports this clone. The chain couples TRBV9 to TRBJ2-1; 10 bases match TRBD2. V lost 0 bases to trimming and J lost 5 bases; unmatched junction nucleotides: 14. In germline, CDR1 is SGDLS, CDR2 YYNGEE. This CDR3 region has 19 residues. CDR3 sequence reads: CASSVGLRGLAGVDNEQFF. The CDR3 DNA follows: TGTGCCAGCAGCGTAGGTCTACGGGGGCTAGCGGGGGTGGACAATGAGCAGTTCTTC. Full variable domain (rest looked up from reference TRBV9 and TRBJ2-1): DSGVTQTPKHLITATGQRVTLRCSPRSGDLSVYWYQQSLDQGLQFLIQYYNGEERAKGNILERFSAQQFPDLHSELNLSSLELGDSALYFCASSVGLRGLAGVDNEQFFGPGTRLTVL.

The J gene is TRBJ1-5, the V gene TRBV30, with 11 bases fitting TRBD1. V gave up 5 bases and J gave up 6 bases; unmatched junction bases: 9. Per germline, CDR1 GTSNPN and CDR2 SVGIG (reference sequence). This CDR3 has 15 residues. The CDR3 is CAWGAAGTGGQPQHF. As DNA, the CDR3 is TGTGCCTGGGGCGCTGCCGGGACAGGGGGTCAGCCCCAGCATTTT.

The V gene is TRBV10-3, the J gene TRBJ1-1, with D uncertain. From germline, CDR1 is ENHRY and CDR2 SYGVKD. V lost 2 bases and J lost 5, with 21 bases in between. CDR3 length: 17 residues. DNA of the CDR3: TGTGCCATCAGTGAGAGCCCTTCGGCCCCGACGGGGACTGAAGCTTTCTTT. Protein product: CAISESPSAPTGTEAFF.